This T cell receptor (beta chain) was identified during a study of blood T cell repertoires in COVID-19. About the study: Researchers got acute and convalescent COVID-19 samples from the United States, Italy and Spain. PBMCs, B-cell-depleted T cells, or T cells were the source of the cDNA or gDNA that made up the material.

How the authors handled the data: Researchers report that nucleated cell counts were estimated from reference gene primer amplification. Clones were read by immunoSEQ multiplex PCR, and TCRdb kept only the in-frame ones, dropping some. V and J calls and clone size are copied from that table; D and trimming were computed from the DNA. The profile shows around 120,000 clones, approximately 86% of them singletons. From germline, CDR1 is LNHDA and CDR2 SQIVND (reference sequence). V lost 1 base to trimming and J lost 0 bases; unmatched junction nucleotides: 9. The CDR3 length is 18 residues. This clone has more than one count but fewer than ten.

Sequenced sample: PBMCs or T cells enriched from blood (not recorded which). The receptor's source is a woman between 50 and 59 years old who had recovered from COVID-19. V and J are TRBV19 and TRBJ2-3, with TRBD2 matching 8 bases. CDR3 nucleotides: TGTGCCAGTAGTATAGGTCGGGGGGGCGGATCTAGCACAGATACGCAGTATTTT. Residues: CASSIGRGGGSSTDTQYF.